The rows below give T cell receptor gamma chains drawn from one sample of a study of γδ T cells in repeated Plasmodium falciparum infection. TCRdb called clones from the multiplex PCR reads again using CATT. The sample has roughly 15,000 gamma-chain clones, approximately 1.5% seen once. Sequenced: gamma-delta T cells from blood. All receptors derive from a pool of human donors (malaria-infected and uninfected, not separated). The conserved cysteine and the conserved F or W are not part of the CDR3 here. Fields, in order: clone size, J gene, V gene, CDR3 protein. Each size is once, few, many, or a class for an expanded clone.

abundance: medium-sized; j_gene: TRGJ1/TRGJ2; v_gene: TRGV4; CDR3aa: ATWEHGLV
abundance: medium-sized; j_gene: TRGJP1; v_gene: TRGV2; CDR3aa: ATWDAERHTTGWFKI
abundance: many; j_gene: TRGJ1/TRGJ2; v_gene: TRGV4; CDR3aa: ATWDGRYKKL
abundance: many; j_gene: TRGJ1/TRGJ2; v_gene: TRGV5; CDR3aa: ATWDRPELTLCSENYYKRL
abundance: many; j_gene: TRGJP2; v_gene: TRGV4; CDR3aa: ATWETSSDWIKT
abundance: medium-sized; j_gene: TRGJ1/TRGJ2; v_gene: TRGV5; CDR3aa: ATWDGYYKKL
abundance: few; j_gene: TRGJP2; v_gene: TRGV2; CDR3aa: ATWCGNDSSEEIKT
abundance: medium-sized; j_gene: TRGJ1/TRGJ2; v_gene: TRGV4; CDR3aa: ATWDNYYKKL
abundance: many; j_gene: TRGJ1/TRGJ2; v_gene: TRGV4; CDR3aa: ATWEPYYKKL
abundance: many; j_gene: TRGJ1/TRGJ2; v_gene: TRGV8; CDR3aa: ATWAPREKL
abundance: many; j_gene: TRGJ1/TRGJ2; v_gene: TRGV2; CDR3aa: ATWDGLPHWNYYKKL